One and the same sample provided the 10 T cell receptor beta chains below, sequenced in a study of T cells in Graves' hyperthyroidism and ophthalmopathy. RNA transcripts gave rise to amplified TCR beta CDR3 regions. The HTBI primer set served for first-round RT-PCR of the TCR CDR3. Each CDR3 protein gets one entry after TCRdb re-called the multiplex PCR reads with MiXCR. Of approximately 500,000 distinct CDR3 sequences in the sample, roughly 46% were seen once. Material: peripheral blood or thyroid tissue (not recorded which). These receptors were obtained from a woman between 18 and 29 years old with Graves' hyperthyroidism.

In regard to this clonotype: It is unclear where the CDR3 begins or ends on the DNA, so no DNA is shown, and the CDR3 is as TCRdb lists it. This chain uses TRBV7-8 with TRBJ2-7; the D call TRBD2 from the table was never checked on the DNA. The germline CDR1 and CDR2 sequences are SGHVS and FQNEAQ. 18 amino acids form the CDR3, both terminal residues included. The CDR3: CPCASSLSRASGSYEQYF.

The V gene is TRBV2, the J gene TRBJ2-5; 13 nucleotides agree with TRBD2. The CDR3 covers 18 residues. Germline V gene data show CDR1 as SNHLY and CDR2 as FYNNEI. V lost 6 bases, J lost 5 bases, and 15 bases stayed unmatched. The CDR3 region is CASRGLAGVTGGGETQYF. The CDR3 DNA reads as TGTGCCAGCAGAGGACTAGCGGGAGTTACCGGGGGCGGCGAGACCCAGTACTTC.

The count of this clonotype is one. The chain joins TRBV20-1 to TRBJ2-7; D is uncertain. V lost 1 base and J 9 bases, leaving 16 bases between the germline ends. This CDR3 has 13 amino acids. The germline gives CDR1 DFQATT, CDR2 SNEGSKA (reference sequence). This CDR3 reads CSARAQLGIGQYF. CDR3 DNA: TGCAGTGCTAGAGCTCAGCTGGGGATAGGGCAGTACTTC.

This clonotype came up many times. The chain carries TRBV19 and TRBJ2-2, with 9 positions matching TRBD1. The CDR3 sequence is 16 residues long. V lost 6 bases and J lost 1; bases outside the gene matches: 6. Germline loops: CDR1 LNHDA, CDR2 SQIVND (reference sequence). CDR3 residues: CASRTGTGRNTGELFF. CDR3 DNA: TGTGCCAGTAGAACCGGGACAGGGAGGAACACCGGGGAGCTGTTTTTT.

This clonotype came up many times. The rearrangement joins TRBV5-1 to TRBJ1-2; the match to TRBD1 covers 9 bases. The CDR3 sequence is 16 residues long. Trimming took 2 bases from V and 0 from J; bases not matched to a gene: 5. The germline V gene encodes CDR1 SGHRS and CDR2 YFSETQ. The CDR3 spells CASSFGDREANYGYTF. The CDR3 coding sequence is TGCGCCAGCAGCTTCGGGGACAGGGAAGCTAACTATGGCTACACCTTC.

This clonotype showed up many times. This chain links TRBV29-1 with TRBJ1-4; 8 bases are a match to TRBD1. J gave up 0 bases and V 2 bases, and 8 bases lay outside the gene matches. This CDR3 region has 17 residues. The germline V gene encodes CDR1 SQVTM and CDR2 ANQGSEA. CDR3 nucleotides: TGCAGCGTTGAATTCGGGACAGGACCAGCAACTAATGAAAAACTGTTTTTT. Protein product: CSVEFGTGPATNEKLFF.

V and J are TRBV29-1 and TRBJ1-1; possible D gene TRBD1, 6 bases. The V and J ends lost 2 bases and 3 bases respectively, with 19 bases between them. Germline CDR1 and CDR2: SQVTM and ANQGSEA. The CDR3 loop spans 16 amino acids. CDR3 coding DNA: TGCAGCGTTGAATCTAGGACAACGGGGGGCTACACTGAAGCTTTCTTT. Protein: CSVESRTTGGYTEAFF.

In this sample, this clonotype turned up once. The CDR3 DNA reads TGTGCCACCAAAGGAGAGTCGGTCAATGAGCAGTTCTTC. The encoded protein is CATKGESVNEQFF. The chain employs TRBV15 and TRBJ2-1; D remains unclear. CDR1 and CDR2 (germline): LNHNV, YYDKDF (reference sequence). This CDR3 spans 13 amino acids. With 7 bases removed from V and 6 bases from J, the gap between germline ends came to 13 bases.

The V and J genes are TRBV19 and TRBJ1-2, with D unclear. The CDR3 is 16 amino acids. V lost 5 bases, J lost 8 bases, and 24 bases lay in between. Germline V lookup: CDR1 LNHDA, CDR2 SQIVND (reference sequence). CDR3 in amino acids: CASSPRGFVLNWGYTF. The CDR3 coding sequence is TGTGCCAGTAGTCCCCGCGGATTCGTTTTGAATTGGGGCTACACCTTC.

V gene TRBV15 combines with J gene TRBJ1-6, with D possibly matching TRBD1 (6 bases). There are 15 residues in the CDR3. The germline V gene has CDR1 LNHNV and CDR2 YYDKDF (reference sequence). Trimming removed 3 bases at V and 7 bases at J, with 13 bases between. CDR3 amino acids: CATSSGGRHNSPLHF. CDR3 in DNA: TGTGCCACCAGCAGTGGGGGGCGGCACAATTCACCCCTCCACTTT. Full variable domain (missing parts from reference TRBV15 and TRBJ1-6): DAMVIQNPRYQVTQFGKPVTLSCSQTLNHNVMYWYQQKSSQAPKLLFHYYDKDFNNEADTPDNFQSRRPNTSFCFLDIRSPGLGDTAMYLCATSSGGRHNSPLHFGNGTRLTVT.